This TCR beta chain was documented in a study of cytomegalovirus exposure and HLA in healthy donors. The wider study: The approximately 120 validation repertoires, a later analysis reported, used the same platform as the 600 to 850 repertoires from the first cohort.

Broader study findings: Investigators reported around 150 TCR beta chains as tied to cytomegalovirus. Rare TCR sequences predominated, though certain public TCRs were found in many donors.

With regard to this clone: No antigen is known for it.

The CDR3 has 15 residues. The V gene end was trimmed by 2 bases and the J gene end by 5 bases; junction bases not matched to a gene: 8. Germline CDR1 LNHDA, CDR2 SQIVND (reference sequence). Here immunoSEQ multiplex PCR was the method, and the copy in TCRdb shows in-frame clones only, minus some. The sample includes fewer than 150,000 clones, roughly 79% seen only once; the top ten take 30%. The donors were part of the validation cohort, which consisted of about 130 subjects and was separate from the first cohort of around 620 subjects. The sequence was obtained from a man aged 30-40 years in good health and CMV-seropositive. The sequencing sample was made of PBMCs. This chain connects TRBV19 to TRBJ2-7; 8 bases match TRBD2. The CDR3, as DNA: TGTGCCAGTAGTATATCGGGAGGGCCCACCAACGAGCAGTACTTC. This gives the protein CASSISGGPTNEQYF.